The 2 T cell receptor beta chains listed next were all sequenced from one sample in a study of T cell repertoires in cytomegalovirus infection. TCRdb fed the reads into MiXCR, producing one record per CDR3 protein. Seen here are roughly 700,000 distinct CDR3 sequences, approximately 33% observed once, and the top ten hold about 20%. Their antigen targets remain unknown. Sequencing used cultured PBMCs, obtained from culture after CMV antigen stimulation. Receptors originate from a human donor in good health (CMV status not recorded). Some clones in this sample may be carry-over from other donors' samples.

Of note for this clonotype: A much bigger clone sits one base away, suggesting this may be a read error. V is TRBV7-9 and J is TRBJ2-1; D unclear. The CDR3 is 11 amino acids. Deletions cut 7 bases from V and 3 bases from J, with 4 bases between. Germline CDR1 reads SEHNR; CDR2 reads FQNEAQ (reference sequence). CDR3 in amino acids: CASTRYNEQFF. The CDR3 nucleotides read TGTGCCAGCACCCGCTACAATGAGCAGTTCTTC.

The table lists this clonotype with a few counts. The genes are TRBV18 and TRBJ2-7; a weak D match, TRBD2 (6 bases). CDR1 KGHSH and CDR2 LQKENI come from the germline V gene. Trimming shortened V by 4 bases and J by 0 bases, and 16 bases separated the two germline ends. There are 16 residues in the CDR3. CDR3 sequence (DNA): TGTGCCAGCTCACTACTAGCCATAGACATCTCCTACGAGCAGTACTTC. As protein: CASSLLAIDISYEQYF.